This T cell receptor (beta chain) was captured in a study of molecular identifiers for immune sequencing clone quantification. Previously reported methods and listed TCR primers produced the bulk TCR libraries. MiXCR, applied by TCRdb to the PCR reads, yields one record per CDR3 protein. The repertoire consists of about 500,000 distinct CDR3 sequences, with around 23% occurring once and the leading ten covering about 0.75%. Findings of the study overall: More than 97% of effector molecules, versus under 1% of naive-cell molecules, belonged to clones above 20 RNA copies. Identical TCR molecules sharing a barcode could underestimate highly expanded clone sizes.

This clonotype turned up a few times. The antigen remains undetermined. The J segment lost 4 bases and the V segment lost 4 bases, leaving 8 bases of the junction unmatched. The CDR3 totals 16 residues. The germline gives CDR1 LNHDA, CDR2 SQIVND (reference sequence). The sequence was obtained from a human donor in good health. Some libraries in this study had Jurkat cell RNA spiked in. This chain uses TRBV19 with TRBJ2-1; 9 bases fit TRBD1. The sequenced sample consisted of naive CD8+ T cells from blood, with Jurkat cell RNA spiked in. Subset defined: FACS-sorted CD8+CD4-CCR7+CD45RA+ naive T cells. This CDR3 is CASSRTGGAGYNEQFF. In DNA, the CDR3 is TGTGCCAGTAGTAGAACAGGGGGCGCAGGGTACAATGAGCAGTTCTTC.